This T cell receptor (beta chain) was found in a study of blood T cell repertoires in COVID-19. Study summary: Acute and convalescent COVID-19 samples came from the United States, Italy and Spain.

Under the authors' procedure: Reference gene primer amplification in the assay estimated nucleated cell counts. Repertoires were generated with immunoSEQ multiplex PCR, while TCRdb's copy carries only in-frame clones and drops some. The V and J calls and clone size come from that table; D and trimming were worked out from the DNA. Counted here are 250,000 or so clones, approximately 88% occurring once; the ten biggest clones make up 0.94%. With 5 bases removed from V and 5 bases from J, the gap between germline ends came to 19 bases. The germline V gene encodes CDR1 MDHEN and CDR2 SYDVKM. The CDR3 loop spans 17 amino acids.

The receptor was isolated from a woman in her thirties or forties who had recovered from COVID-19. The rearrangement uses TRBV28 and TRBJ1-6, with D maybe TRBD1 (6 bases). The sequencing input was peripheral blood. In DNA form, the CDR3 reads TGTGCCAGCAGTAGGGGGATGTGGGGAATGGATAATTCACCCCTCCACTTT. It is translated as CASSRGMWGMDNSPLHF.